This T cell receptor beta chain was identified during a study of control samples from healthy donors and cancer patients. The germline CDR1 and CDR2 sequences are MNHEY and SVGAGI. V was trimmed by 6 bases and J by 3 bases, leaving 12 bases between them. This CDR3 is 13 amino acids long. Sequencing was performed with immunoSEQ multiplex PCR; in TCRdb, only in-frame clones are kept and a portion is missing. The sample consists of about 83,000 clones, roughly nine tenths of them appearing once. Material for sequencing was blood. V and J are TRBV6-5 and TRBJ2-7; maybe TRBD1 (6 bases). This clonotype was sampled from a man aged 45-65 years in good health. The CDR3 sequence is CASSLQGIYEQYF. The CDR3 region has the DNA TGTGCCAGCAGCTTACAGGGTATCTACGAGCAGTACTTC.